This TCR beta chain was documented in a study of T cells in Graves' hyperthyroidism and ophthalmopathy. The study, taken as a whole, reports: Blood shared most expanded thyroid clonotypes above 0.001. In validation, the model predicted ophthalmopathy. These predictions came a median about 6.2 months before onset.

Graves' hyperthyroidism was deemed stable given no ophthalmopathy progression within 18 months. Each diagnosis was grounded in clinical symptoms, serum thyroxine and TRAb, thyroid ultrasound, and orbital computed tomography. Amplified TCR beta CDR3 regions came from RNA transcripts. When the TCR CDR3 underwent first-round RT-PCR, the HTBI primer set was used. Each CDR3 protein gets one entry after TCRdb re-called the multiplex PCR reads with MiXCR. The sample has 540,000 or so distinct CDR3 sequences, about 15% seen once. Of note for this clonotype: What it recognizes is unknown.

This CDR3 contains 11 residues. Germline V gene sequence: CDR1 MDHEN, CDR2 SYDVKM. The V and J ends lost 7 bases and 8 bases respectively, with 8 bases between them. This TCR came from a woman between 25 and 40 years old with Graves' hyperthyroidism. The sequencing sample was made of blood. V is TRBV28 and J is TRBJ2-2, with D uncertain. The CDR3 bases are TGTGCCAGCAATCTGAGAGGGGAGCTGTTTTTT. This encodes CASNLRGELFF.